The next 14 T cell receptor beta chains were all read from a single sample in a study of CD8 T cells in Susac syndrome. RNA was extracted with the RNeasy kit, and a quantity of about 0.45 to 1 ug was reverse transcribed using random hexamers. TCRdb called the immunoSEQ multiplex PCR reads again in MiXCR, with one record for every CDR3 protein. The table has some 300,000 distinct CDR3 sequences, roughly 90% seen once. Sequenced input: CD8+ T cells from PBMCs. Receptors were obtained from a human donor with multiple sclerosis.

The V and J genes are TRBV29-1 and TRBJ1-5; D call uncertain. CDR3 length equals 12 residues. Germline CDR1 SQVTM, CDR2 ANQGSEA. Trimming took off 4 bases at V and 7 bases at J, with 11 bases between the two ends. The CDR3 reads CSVGNLGQPQHF. Written as DNA, the CDR3 is TGCAGCGTTGGGAACCTAGGGCAGCCCCAGCATTTT.

This clonotype showed up just a few times. The V call is TRBV7-3, the J call TRBJ2-1, with D perhaps assigned TRBD1 or TRBD2 (5 bases each). Trimming left V 1 base short and J 5 bases short, with 9 bases between. This CDR3 contains 14 residues. From germline, CDR1 is SGHTA and CDR2 FQGTGA. Here the CDR3 DNA reads TGTGCCAGCAGCTTAAGGTGGGACGACAATGAGCAGTTCTTC. This encodes CASSLRWDDNEQFF.

The chain recombines TRBV5-6 with TRBJ1-3; D gene uncertain. Germline-derived CDR1 and CDR2 are SGHDT and YYEEEE. The CDR3 consists of 13 residues. V shed 2 bases and J shed 4 bases, with 7 bases lying between them. The CDR3 sequence: CASSFWAGNTIYF. As DNA, the CDR3 is TGTGCCAGCAGCTTTTGGGCGGGAAACACCATATATTTT.

This chain joins TRBV9 and TRBJ2-7, with D perhaps matching TRBD1 or TRBD2 (7 bases each). V gave up 6 bases and J gave up 7 bases, with 23 bases separating them. There are 15 residues in the CDR3. Germline CDR1 reads SGDLS; CDR2 reads YYNGEE. CDR3 DNA sequence: TGTGCCAGCACCCCAGGGGGGGGGAGAGTGGGTGAGCAGTACTTC. This encodes CASTPGGGRVGEQYF.

The chain couples TRBV7-9 to TRBJ2-7; no clear D. The CDR3 has 14 residues. The germline V gene encodes CDR1 SEHNR and CDR2 FQNEAQ (reference sequence). V lost 5 bases and J 0 bases, leaving 11 bases between the germline ends. Written as DNA, the CDR3 is TGTGCCAGCAGCCCTTATCAAAGCTCCTACGAGCAGTACTTC. Residues: CASSPYQSSYEQYF.

The genes are TRBV27 and TRBJ2-1, with D uncertain. This CDR3 has 16 residues. V was shortened by 7 bases and J by 0 bases, with 16 bases between the two germline ends. Germline V gene sequence: CDR1 MNHEY, CDR2 SMNVEV (reference sequence). CDR3: CASTSVGFASYNEQFF. In nucleotides, the CDR3 is TGTGCCAGCACCTCTGTGGGCTTTGCCTCCTACAATGAGCAGTTCTTC.

V usage is TRBV4-2 and J usage is TRBJ2-7; a possible D gene is TRBD1 (6 bases). Germline assignment: CDR1 LGHNA and CDR2 YNFKEQ. This CDR3 region has 16 residues. V lost 3 bases to trimming and J lost 7 bases, with 22 bases between them. In DNA, the CDR3 is TGTGCCAGCAGCCAGGGTACAGGGCCTGGGGGTGGTGAGCAGTACTTC. Residues: CASSQGTGPGGGEQYF.

The chain has TRBV7-9 and TRBJ2-7; D perhaps matches TRBD2 (5 bases). CDR1 is SEHNR and CDR2 is FQNEAQ in the germline V gene (reference sequence). The CDR3 covers 14 residues. V was pared by 3 bases and J by 2 bases, with 11 bases between. Here the CDR3 reads CASSFIPAAYEQYF. Written as DNA, the CDR3 is TGTGCCAGCAGCTTTATACCAGCGGCCTACGAGCAGTACTTC.

As concerns this clonotype: At one end the junction does not follow the germline gene, possibly because of a read error. The rearrangement uses TRBV27 and TRBJ2-7; the D gene is possibly TRBD1 (6 bases). CDR1 is MNHEY, CDR2 SMNVEV, per germline (reference sequence). There are 15 residues in the CDR3. The CDR3 nucleotides are TGCGATAGTACAGGGCCCTCCACTCCCGCCTACGAGCAGTACTTC. It translates to CDSTGPSTPAYEQYF.

The chain is built from TRBV5-1 and TRBJ1-4; possibly TRBD1 for D (5 bases). Germline-derived CDR1 and CDR2 are SGHRS and YFSETQ. V was clipped by 8 bases and J by 7 bases, with 18 bases between them. This CDR3 spans 14 amino acids. The CDR3 protein is CAREGQGTVEKLFF. For the CDR3, the DNA is TGCGCCAGAGAGGGGCAGGGCACCGTTGAAAAACTGTTTTTT.

This chain uses TRBV5-1 with TRBJ2-7; 8 nucleotides line up with TRBD2. Germline trimming cut 0 bases from V and 1 base from J; bases unmatched to any gene: 12. Germline-derived CDR1 and CDR2 are SGHRS and YFSETQ. The CDR3 contains 18 residues. The CDR3 loop reads CASSLEGLVVMSSYEQYF. The CDR3, as DNA: TGCGCCAGCAGCTTGGAGGGACTAGTGGTGATGTCATCCTACGAGCAGTACTTC.

The CDR3 DNA reads as TGCGCCAGCAGCTTCCGGGACGGACCCTACGAGCAGTACTTC. Amino acid sequence: CASSFRDGPYEQYF. The chain employs TRBV5-1 and TRBJ2-7; the D call may be TRBD1 or TRBD2 (5 bases each). With 2 bases removed from V and 2 bases from J, the gap between germline ends came to 11 bases. This CDR3 comprises 14 residues. Germline V CDR1 and CDR2: SGHRS, YFSETQ.

This clonotype was picked up one time. J is TRBJ2-4 and V is TRBV28, with no clear D. From germline, CDR1 is MDHEN and CDR2 SYDVKM. The CDR3 runs 13 residues. V was trimmed by 2 bases and J by 5 bases, leaving 7 bases between them. The chain's CDR3 is CASSLGWENIQYF. In DNA, the CDR3 is TGTGCCAGCAGTTTAGGGTGGGAAAACATTCAGTACTTC. Filled out from reference TRBV28 and TRBJ2-4, the complete variable domain reads DVKVTQSSRYLVKRTGEKVFLECVQDMDHENMFWYRQDPGLGLRLIYFSYDVKMKEKGDIPEGYSVSREKKERFSLILESASTNQTSMYLCASSLGWENIQYFGAGTRLSVL.

The chain is built from TRBV7-6 and TRBJ1-5; D is ambiguous. The germline V gene encodes CDR1 SGHVS and CDR2 FNYEAQ. This CDR3 comprises 15 residues. V dropped 5 bases and J dropped 6 bases, with 17 bases sitting between them. In DNA, the CDR3 is TGTGCCAGCAGCGCCACTACGGGTGTCTCTCAGCCCCAGCATTTT. This gives the protein CASSATTGVSQPQHF.